Here is one T cell receptor (beta chain) with its context. This specimen comes from a study of blood T cell repertoires in COVID-19. Study-wide background: Researchers got acute and convalescent COVID-19 samples from the United States, Italy and Spain. T cells, B-cell-depleted T cells, or PBMCs supplied cDNA or gDNA.

Per the study methods: Nucleated cell counts were estimated from reference gene primer amplification. Method: immunoSEQ multiplex PCR; TCRdb's copy keeps in-frame clones and lacks some. That table supplies the V and J calls and clone size; D and trimming were determined from the DNA. The sample carries 35,000 to 50,000 clones, about 70% recorded once. V was pared by 5 bases and J by 2 bases, with 8 bases of the junction left unmatched. The CDR3 extends over 15 amino acids. CDR1 SGHTA and CDR2 FQGNSA come from the germline V gene. The sample was peripheral blood. The rearrangement links TRBV7-2 to TRBJ2-7; TRBD2 agrees at 8 bases. The receptor was derived from a man older than 75 with acute or convalescent COVID-19. The CDR3, as DNA: TGTGCCAGCAGCCCCCGGACTAGCCTGACCTACGAGCAGTACTTC. This codes for CASSPRTSLTYEQYF.